This paragraph covers one T cell receptor beta chain sequence. Its antigen is currently unknown. Just one base apart from a much larger clone, this may be a read error. This CDR3 spans 14 amino acids. V gave up 7 bases and J gave up 4 bases, with 17 bases separating them. These data originate in a study of tumor-infiltrating lymphocytes in primary liver carcinoma. Study results and limitations: Each sample was bulk and unsorted; consequently, CD4+ and CD8+ repertoires were not compared. The top-250-clone fraction was significantly higher in tumors than in blood (p = 0.039).

A primer in the constant region served to generate TCR beta cDNA from approximately 500 ng of total RNA. ARM-PCR, slightly modified, supplied the TCR beta libraries through three nested multiplex PCR rounds. TRBV1-TRBV30 forward primers paired with a C-beta reverse primer were used in the first two PCR rounds, which ran around 10 cycles each. TCRdb independently ran MiXCR on the multiplex PCR reads; one entry per CDR3 protein. Counted here are some 200,000 distinct CDR3 sequences, 65% occurring once; the ten biggest clones make up 5.5% to 9%. Out of unsorted whole blood came the blood RNA, and germline DNA was extracted as well. The researchers drew approximately 3.7 milliliters of peripheral blood before surgery.

Sequencing used peripheral blood. The TCR was taken from a woman in her sixties or seventies with primary liver carcinoma and hepatitis B virus infection. The rearrangement joins TRBV12-3 or TRBV12-4 to TRBJ2-7, with a weak D call TRBD1 (6 bases). The CDR3 loop is CASISRDIYYEQYF. The DNA of the CDR3 is TGTGCCAGCATTTCCCGGGACATATATTACGAGCAGTACTTC.